The rows below give T cell receptor beta chains drawn from one sample of a study of siplizumab effects on memory and regulatory T cells. Using immunoSEQ multiplex PCR, the repertoire was profiled, and TCRdb retains in-frame clones only, with some absent. The table has roughly 120,000 clones, just over 90% seen once. Input material: Tregs sorted from blood. The receptors were gathered from a human donor in good health. The CDR3 runs from the conserved cysteine through the conserved F or W. The D gene is left open where the match is weak.

CDR3 | V | D
CASSLGTSGVYNEQFF | TRBV11-1 | TRBD2
CASSYATTRDYEQYF | TRBV6-6 | NA
CASSLWYGNTEAFF | TRBV7-8 | NA
CASRVGREGYTF | TRBV2 | NA
CASSLEGNEAFF | TRBV5-1 | NA
CASSSDRGVGQPQHF | TRBV2 | TRBD1
CASSYNPTDPMNTEAFF | TRBV5-1 | NA
CSVPGSYEQYF | TRBV29-1 | NA
CASSFRGLNTYNEQFF | TRBV5-1 | TRBD1
CASSLAAGDDEKLFF | TRBV5-1 | NA
CASRYRGMNTEAFF | TRBV13 | TRBD1
CASSWGSGRLYEQFF | TRBV7-9 | TRBD2
CASSATSGLAQFF | TRBV6-4 | TRBD2
CASKGGRETQYF | TRBV5-1 | TRBD1
CASSLDTGELFF | TRBV18 | NA
CASSLVGIPTDTQYF | TRBV5-4 | NA
CASSQEAYEQYF | TRBV11-1 | NA
CASSLGVNTEAFF | TRBV5-6 | NA
CASSQDQRVNYGYTF | TRBV4-2 | NA
CASSLGGGGHNEQFF | TRBV7-9 | NA
CASRGETQYF | TRBV19 | NA
CASSHTSGGANEQFF | TRBV19 | TRBD2
CASSYSSLTGELFF | TRBV6-6 | NA
CASSLGARQGTYEQYF | TRBV5-5 | TRBD1
CASSLRGVSINYGYTF | TRBV5-6 | NA
CASSLSMGSQVNYGYTF | TRBV5-4 | NA
CASSYSTGTGTYEQYF | TRBV6-5 | TRBD1
CASSLAATSGYGYTF | TRBV5-1 | NA
CASSTRDGSYEQYF | TRBV5-4 | NA
CASSEYGQGAIRGQFF | TRBV25-1 | TRBD1
CASSPSTDTQYF | TRBV7-2 | NA
CASRGGPANYGYTF | TRBV6-5 | NA
CASSVAGLYYEQYF | TRBV10-2 | TRBD2
CASSVEDRGQETQYF | TRBV9 | TRBD1
CASRRTGEDEAFF | TRBV19 | TRBD1
CASSFGTLSYEQYF | TRBV7-2 | NA
CASRKGDRVISGANVLTF | TRBV19 | TRBD1
CSVKVPTGAFF | TRBV20-1 | NA
CASSLGSYEQYF | TRBV18 | NA
CSVDQRHGGRETQYF | TRBV29-1 | NA